The 24 T cell receptor beta chains below come from one sample, sequenced in a study of human T cells and chemical hapten exposure. Stated time point: pre-sensitization, week 0. Documented treatment: therapeutic diphenylcyclopropenone sensitization with weekly scalp DPC. From the RACE reads, TCRdb called clonotypes with MiXCR, one entry per CDR3 protein. The table records under 300,000 distinct CDR3 sequences, 7.5% to 10% of them present only once. This specimen consisted of whole blood, obtained in connection with sensitization to the hapten diphenylcyclopropenone (DPC). These receptor sequences come from a woman aged 35 to 49 with alopecia areata. Some clones in this sample may be carry-over from other donors' samples.

This rearrangement joins TRBV9 to TRBJ2-1; no firm D call. Germline V gene data show CDR1 as SGDLS and CDR2 as YYNGEE. V shed 0 bases and J shed 0 bases, with 10 bases lying between them. The CDR3 consists of 16 residues. CDR3 sequence reads: CASSVDIRSSYNEQFF. The CDR3 DNA reads as TGTGCCAGCAGCGTAGATATTAGGAGCTCCTACAATGAGCAGTTCTTC.

The chain recombines TRBV24-1 with TRBJ1-1; 7 positions agree with TRBD1. After removal of 3 bases from V and 7 bases from J, the junction contained 4 bases not matched to a gene. The CDR3 runs 13 residues. Germline V gene sequence: CDR1 KGHDR, CDR2 SFDVKD. The CDR3 DNA reads TGTGCCACCAGTGATGCGGACAGGCTTGAAGCTTTCTTT. Translating it yields CATSDADRLEAFF.

Many counts were recorded for this clonotype. V and J are TRBV6-6 and TRBJ2-7; D possibly matches TRBD1 or TRBD2 (5 bases each). Trimming pared 6 bases from V and 7 bases from J, leaving 16 bases between. Germline V gene lookup returns CDR1 MNHNY and CDR2 SVGAGI (reference sequence). CDR3 size: 13 residues. The CDR3: CASSSGLSGEQYF. In nucleotides, the CDR3 is TGTGCCAGCAGCTCGGGGCTCTCGGGAGAGCAGTACTTC.

The rearrangement joins TRBV20-1 to TRBJ2-1; 12 nucleotides align to TRBD2. Germline-derived CDR1 and CDR2 are DFQATT and SNEGSKA (reference sequence). This CDR3 contains 14 residues. Trimming removed 0 bases from V and 10 bases from J; junction bases left unmatched: 4. The CDR3 bases are TGCAGTGCTAGAGACGGGACTAGCGGGCGGGAGCAGTTCTTC. It translates to CSARDGTSGREQFF.

The V gene is TRBV21-1, the J gene TRBJ1-2; the table calls TRBD1, which could not be checked here. TRBV21-1 is an annotated pseudogene. This CDR3 is 14 amino acids long. CDR3 sequence reads: CASSGRQGNYGYTF. CDR3 DNA: TGTGCCAGCAGCGGGAGACAGGGGAACTATGGCTACACCTTC.

This clonotype was observed at least ten times. The V call is TRBV4-2, the J call TRBJ2-3; 10 positions agree with TRBD1. The germline V gene encodes CDR1 LGHNA and CDR2 YNFKEQ. The CDR3 loop spans 16 amino acids. Trimming at V came to 4 bases and at J to 5 bases, leaving 9 bases not matched to a gene. The CDR3, as DNA: TGTGCCAGCAGCCGCTCCCGACAGGGGGCGAAAGATACGCAGTATTTT. This sequence encodes CASSRSRQGAKDTQYF.

The rearrangement joins TRBV6-5 to TRBJ2-1; 9 bases are a match to TRBD2. Germline-derived CDR1 and CDR2 are MNHEY and SVGAGI. The CDR3 covers 15 residues. Trimming took 3 bases from V and 9 from J; bases not matched to a gene: 9. In DNA form, the CDR3 reads TGTGCCAGCAGTTATTCGGGCGGGAGGGCGACTGAGCAGTTCTTC. Translation: CASSYSGGRATEQFF.

A few counts support this clonotype. This chain joins TRBV7-2 and TRBJ2-5; a weak D match, TRBD2 (5 bases). The CDR3 contains 13 residues. V lost 5 bases and J lost 9, with 16 bases in between. Per the germline V gene, CDR1 is SGHTA and CDR2 is FQGNSA. DNA for the CDR3: TGTGCCAGCAGCCTCGGAGCACAGAGGGCCCAGTACTTC. Its protein is CASSLGAQRAQYF. Combining the CDR3 with reference TRBV7-2 and TRBJ2-5 gives the whole variable domain GAGVSQSPSNKVTEKGKDVELRCDPISGHTALYWYRQSLGQGLEFLIYFQGNSAPDKSGLPSDRFSAERTGGSVSTLTIQRTQQEDSAVYLCASSLGAQRAQYFGPGTRLLVL.

V is TRBV7-9 and J is TRBJ1-3; D unclear. The CDR3 is 13 amino acids. Trimming removed 4 bases at V and 2 bases at J, with 6 bases between. Germline-derived CDR1 and CDR2 are SEHNR and FQNEAQ (reference sequence). The CDR3 region has the DNA TGTGCCAGCAGCTATTTTCCTGGAAACACCATATATTTT. It yields the protein CASSYFPGNTIYF.

This chain connects TRBV28 to TRBJ1-2; D uncertain. The CDR3 has 16 residues. Trimming stripped 6 bases from V and 4 bases from J, with 21 bases between. Looked up from germline, CDR1 is MDHEN and CDR2 is SYDVKM. In DNA form, the CDR3 reads TGTGCCAGCAGCTCCTTGGTATCGGAAACGAGCTATGGCTACACCTTC. It specifies CASSSLVSETSYGYTF.

CDR3 residues: CASSYPASGSGEQFF. In DNA, the CDR3 is TGTGCCAGCAGTTACCCCGCTAGCGGGAGTGGTGAGCAGTTCTTC. This chain joins TRBV6-2 or TRBV6-3 and TRBJ2-1; 10 positions match TRBD2. The CDR3 loop spans 15 amino acids. From germline, CDR1 is MNHEY and CDR2 SVGEGT. After removal of 2 bases from V and 9 bases from J, the junction contained 7 bases not matched to a gene.

This clonotype appeared many times. The chain carries TRBV7-6 and TRBJ1-3; possibly TRBD1 for D (5 bases). V lost 1 base and J 0 bases, leaving 7 bases between the germline ends. Germline-derived CDR1 and CDR2 are SGHVS and FNYEAQ. The CDR3 consists of 15 residues. CDR3 protein: CASSLGGVSGNTIYF. The CDR3 DNA is TGTGCCAGCAGCTTAGGGGGGGTCTCTGGAAACACCATATATTTT.

This clonotype showed up many times. The CDR3: CASRMGSNQPQHF. As DNA, the CDR3 is TGTGCCAGCAGAATGGGGAGCAATCAGCCCCAGCATTTT. The J gene is TRBJ1-5, the V gene TRBV12-3 or TRBV12-4; D not certain. The V and J ends lost 6 bases and 1 base respectively, with 7 bases between them. The CDR3 length is 13 residues.

The table lists this clonotype with a few counts. V usage is TRBV4-3 and J usage is TRBJ1-1; D is undetermined. The CDR3 covers 15 residues. CDR1 LGHNA and CDR2 YSLEER come from the germline V gene. Trimming pared 2 bases from V and 2 bases from J, leaving 12 bases between. The chain's CDR3 is CASSQNLHDNTEAFF. The CDR3 nucleotides are TGCGCCAGCAGCCAAAACCTACATGATAACACTGAAGCTTTCTTT.

The table lists this clonotype with many counts. This chain links TRBV6-5 with TRBJ2-1, with D possibly called TRBD1 or TRBD2 (5 bases each). Germline CDR1 MNHEY, CDR2 SVGAGI. The V end was cut by 2 bases, the J end by 7 bases, with 6 bases between. The CDR3 consists of 12 residues. CDR3 coding DNA: TGTGCCAGCAGTTACGAGGGGAATGAGCAGTTCTTC. Residues: CASSYEGNEQFF.

The chain couples TRBV5-5 to TRBJ2-7; D not certain. The CDR3 spans 11 residues. V was shortened by 4 bases and J by 6 bases, with 8 bases between the two germline ends. Germline CDR1 is SGHKS and CDR2 is YYEKEE (reference sequence). CDR3 amino acids: CASSLTGEQYF. CDR3 coding DNA: TGTGCCAGCAGCCTGACGGGCGAGCAGTACTTC.

This clonotype was counted only a few times. The V and J genes are TRBV18 and TRBJ2-5; D is uncertain. CDR1 is KGHSH and CDR2 is LQKENI in the germline V gene. Deletions cut 5 bases from V and 1 base from J, with 8 bases between. The CDR3 loop spans 13 amino acids. CDR3 coding DNA: TGTGCCAGCTCATCGCCCTCCCAAGAGACCCAGTACTTC. This codes for CASSSPSQETQYF.

V and J are TRBV28 and TRBJ2-5, with 11 bases lining up with TRBD2. This CDR3 has 16 residues. V was clipped by 6 bases and J by 5 bases; unmatched bases: 11. Per germline, CDR1 MDHEN and CDR2 SYDVKM. CDR3 sequence reads: CASRTGTSGPPETQYF. The CDR3 coding sequence is TGTGCCAGCAGAACAGGGACTAGCGGACCACCGGAGACCCAGTACTTC.

V usage is TRBV12-3 or TRBV12-4 and J usage is TRBJ1-4, with D unresolved. The CDR3 loop spans 15 amino acids. Trimming removed 5 bases from V and 0 bases from J, with 10 bases in between. In nucleotides, the CDR3 is TGTGCCAGCAGTGGCGGGAGAGCAACTAATGAAAAACTGTTTTTT. Residues: CASSGGRATNEKLFF.

The table lists this clonotype with a few counts. This chain uses TRBV12-3 or TRBV12-4 with TRBJ2-1; 10 bases agree with TRBD1. The CDR3 sequence is 15 residues long. V lost 4 bases to trimming and J lost 3 bases; unmatched junction nucleotides: 3. CDR3 protein: CASSSGTGDYNEQFF. As DNA, the CDR3 is TGTGCCAGCAGTTCTGGGACAGGGGACTACAATGAGCAGTTCTTC.

A few counts support this clonotype. The genes are TRBV12-3 or TRBV12-4 and TRBJ2-3; possible D gene TRBD1, 5 bases. Trimming left V 8 bases short and J 6 bases short, with 9 bases between. CDR3 size: 11 residues. CDR3 amino acids: CASGASDTQYF. In DNA form, the CDR3 reads TGTGCCAGCGGGGCAAGTGATACGCAGTATTTT.

Only a few counts were recorded for this clonotype. The gene calls are TRBV6-5 and TRBJ2-7; 9 bases match TRBD2. The germline CDR1 and CDR2 sequences are MNHEY and SVGAGI. V lost 3 bases and J lost 0; bases outside the gene matches: 6. This CDR3 is built from 16 residues. The CDR3: CASSYTLAGISYEQYF. CDR3 coding DNA: TGTGCCAGCAGTTATACACTAGCGGGTATCTCCTACGAGCAGTACTTC.

This clonotype was picked up a small number of times. V gene TRBV6-2 or TRBV6-3 combines with J gene TRBJ1-1; D not certain. V lost 3 bases to trimming and J lost 1 base, with 6 bases between them. Germline values: CDR1 MNHEY, CDR2 SVGEGT. The CDR3 length is 13 residues. CDR3 DNA: TGTGCCAGCAGTTATGCGGGGAACACTGAAGCTTTCTTT. As protein: CASSYAGNTEAFF.

The chain joins TRBV5-1 to TRBJ2-5, with a possible D match to TRBD2 (6 bases). Germline lookup yields CDR1 SGHRS and CDR2 YFSETQ. V lost 0 bases, J lost 5 bases, and 11 bases lay in between. The CDR3 has 14 amino acids. The CDR3 nucleotides are TGCGCCAGCAGCTTGGGGGAGGTCGAGGAGACCCAGTACTTC. Amino acids: CASSLGEVEETQYF. Variable domain in full (rest from reference TRBV5-1 and TRBJ2-5): KAGVTQTPRYLIKTRGQQVTLSCSPISGHRSVSWYQQTPGQGLQFLFEYFSETQRNKGNFPGRFSGRQFSNSRSEMNVSTLELGDSALYLCASSLGEVEETQYFGPGTRLLVL.